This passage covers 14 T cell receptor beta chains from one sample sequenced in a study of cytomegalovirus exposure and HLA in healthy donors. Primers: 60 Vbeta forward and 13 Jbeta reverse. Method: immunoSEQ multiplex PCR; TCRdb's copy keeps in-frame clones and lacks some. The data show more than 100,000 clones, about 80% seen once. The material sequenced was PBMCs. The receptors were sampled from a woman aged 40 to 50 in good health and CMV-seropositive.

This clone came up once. CDR3 in amino acids: CASSLSSGGADTQYF. The CDR3 DNA is TGTGCCAGCAGCTTGAGTAGCGGGGGCGCAGATACGCAGTATTTT. The chain employs TRBV5-4 and TRBJ2-3; 9 bases align to TRBD2. The CDR3 contains 15 residues. Trimming removed 1 base from V and 4 bases from J; junction bases left unmatched: 4. CDR1 is SGHNT, CDR2 YYREEE, per germline (reference sequence).

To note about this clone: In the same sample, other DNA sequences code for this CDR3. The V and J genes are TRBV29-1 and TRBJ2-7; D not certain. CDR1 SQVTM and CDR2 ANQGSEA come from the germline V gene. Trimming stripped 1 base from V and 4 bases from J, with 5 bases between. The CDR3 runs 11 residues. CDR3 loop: CSVEGRYEQYF. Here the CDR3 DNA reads TGCAGCGTTGAAGGCAGGTACGAGCAGTACTTC.

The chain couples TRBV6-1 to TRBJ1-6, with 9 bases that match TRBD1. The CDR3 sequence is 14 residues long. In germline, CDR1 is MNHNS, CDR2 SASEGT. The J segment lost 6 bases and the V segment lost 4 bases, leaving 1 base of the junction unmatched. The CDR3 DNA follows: TGTGCCAGCAGTGCACAGGGGGCTAATTCACCCCTCCACTTT. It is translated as CASSAQGANSPLHF.

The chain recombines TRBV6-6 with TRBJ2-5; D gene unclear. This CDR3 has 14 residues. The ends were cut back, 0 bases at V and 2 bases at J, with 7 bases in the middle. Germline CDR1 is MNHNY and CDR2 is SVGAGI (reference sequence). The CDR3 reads CASSYSPSQETQYF. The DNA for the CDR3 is TGTGCCAGCAGTTACTCGCCCAGTCAAGAGACCCAGTACTTC.

The CDR3 reads CASSGSGLAGETGELFF. The CDR3 nucleotides read TGTGCCAGCAGCGGATCAGGACTAGCGGGAGAGACCGGGGAGCTGTTTTTT. The V and J genes are TRBV9 and TRBJ2-2, with 13 nucleotides matching TRBD2. This CDR3 is 17 amino acids long. Looked up from germline, CDR1 is SGDLS and CDR2 is YYNGEE. Trimming took 3 bases from V and 5 from J; bases not matched to a gene: 7. Full variable domain (rest looked up from reference TRBV9 and TRBJ2-2): DSGVTQTPKHLITATGQRVTLRCSPRSGDLSVYWYQQSLDQGLQFLIQYYNGEERAKGNILERFSAQQFPDLHSELNLSSLELGDSALYFCASSGSGLAGETGELFFGEGSRLTVL.

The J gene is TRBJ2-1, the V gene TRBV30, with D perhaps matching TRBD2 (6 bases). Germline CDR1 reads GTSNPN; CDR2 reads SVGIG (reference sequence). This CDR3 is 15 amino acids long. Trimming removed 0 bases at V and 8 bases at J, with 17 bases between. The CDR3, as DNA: TGTGCCTGGAGTGTGACGGGAGCTGTAGAAGATGAGCAGTTCTTC. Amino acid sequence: CAWSVTGAVEDEQFF.

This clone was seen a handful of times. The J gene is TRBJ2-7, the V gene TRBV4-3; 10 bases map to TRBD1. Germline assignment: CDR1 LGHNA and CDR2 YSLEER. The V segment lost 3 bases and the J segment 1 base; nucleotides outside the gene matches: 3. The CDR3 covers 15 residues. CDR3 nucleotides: TGCGCCAGCAGCCAGGGGACAGGGGTTTCCTACGAGCAGTACTTC. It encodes CASSQGTGVSYEQYF.

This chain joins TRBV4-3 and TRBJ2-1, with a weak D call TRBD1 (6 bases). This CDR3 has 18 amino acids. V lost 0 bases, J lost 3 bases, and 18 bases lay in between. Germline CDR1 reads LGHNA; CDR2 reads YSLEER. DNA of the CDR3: TGCGCCAGCAGCCAAGACCTGGGGTGGGACACCTACTACAATGAGCAGTTCTTC. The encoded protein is CASSQDLGWDTYYNEQFF.

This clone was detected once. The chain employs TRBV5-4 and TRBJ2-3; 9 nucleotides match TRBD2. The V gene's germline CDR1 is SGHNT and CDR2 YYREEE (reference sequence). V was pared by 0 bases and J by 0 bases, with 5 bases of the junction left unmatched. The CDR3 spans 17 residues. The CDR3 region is CASSLGRLAGSTDTQYF. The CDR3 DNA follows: TGTGCCAGCAGCTTGGGTCGGCTAGCGGGGAGCACAGATACGCAGTATTTT.

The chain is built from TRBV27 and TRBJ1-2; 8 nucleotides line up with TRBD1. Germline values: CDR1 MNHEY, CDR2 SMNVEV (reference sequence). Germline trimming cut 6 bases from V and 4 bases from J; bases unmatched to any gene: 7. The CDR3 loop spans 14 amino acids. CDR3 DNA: TGTGCCAGCAGCCGACAGGGGAGGTCCTATGGCTACACCTTC. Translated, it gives CASSRQGRSYGYTF.

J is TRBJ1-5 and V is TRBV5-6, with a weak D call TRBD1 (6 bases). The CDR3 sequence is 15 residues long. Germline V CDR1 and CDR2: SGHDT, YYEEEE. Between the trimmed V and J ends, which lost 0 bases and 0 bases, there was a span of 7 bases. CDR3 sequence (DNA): TGTGCCAGCAGCTTGGGGGGGCATAGCAATCAGCCCCAGCATTTT. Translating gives CASSLGGHSNQPQHF.

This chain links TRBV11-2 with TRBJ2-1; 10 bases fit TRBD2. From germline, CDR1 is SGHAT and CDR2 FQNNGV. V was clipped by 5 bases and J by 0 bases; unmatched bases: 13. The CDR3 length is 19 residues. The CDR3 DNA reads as TGTGCCAGCAGCCGCAAAACACTAGCGGGAACAAGCTCCTACAATGAGCAGTTCTTC. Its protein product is CASSRKTLAGTSSYNEQFF. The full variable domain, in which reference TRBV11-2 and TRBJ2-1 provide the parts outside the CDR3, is EAGVAQSPRYKIIEKRQSVAFWCNPISGHATLYWYQQILGQGPKLLIQFQNNGVVDDSQLPKDRFSAERLKGVDSTLKIQPAKLEDSAVYLCASSRKTLAGTSSYNEQFFGPGTRLTVL.

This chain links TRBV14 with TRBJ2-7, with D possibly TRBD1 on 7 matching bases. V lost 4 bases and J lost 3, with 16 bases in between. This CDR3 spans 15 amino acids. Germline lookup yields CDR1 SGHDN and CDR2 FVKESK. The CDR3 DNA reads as TGTGCCAGCAGCCCCTGGTCAGGGGGAGGCTACGAGCAGTACTTC. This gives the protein CASSPWSGGGYEQYF.

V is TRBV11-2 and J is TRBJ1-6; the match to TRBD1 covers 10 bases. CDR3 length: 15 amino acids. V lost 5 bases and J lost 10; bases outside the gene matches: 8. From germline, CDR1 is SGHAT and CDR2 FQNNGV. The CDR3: CASSLRGTGDSPLHF. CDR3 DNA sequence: TGTGCCAGCAGCCTTCGGGGGACAGGGGACTCACCCCTCCACTTT.